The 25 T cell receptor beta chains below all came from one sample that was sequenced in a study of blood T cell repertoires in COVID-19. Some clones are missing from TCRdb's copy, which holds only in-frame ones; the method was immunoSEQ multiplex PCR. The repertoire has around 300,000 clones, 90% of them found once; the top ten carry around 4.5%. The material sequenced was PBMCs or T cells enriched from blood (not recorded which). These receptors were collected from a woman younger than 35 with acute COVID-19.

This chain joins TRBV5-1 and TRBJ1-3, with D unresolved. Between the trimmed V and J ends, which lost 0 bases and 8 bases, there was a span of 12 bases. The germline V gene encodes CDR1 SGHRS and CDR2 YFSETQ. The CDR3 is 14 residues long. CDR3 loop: CASSLGQVEDTIYF. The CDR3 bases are TGCGCCAGCAGCTTGGGTCAGGTCGAAGACACCATATATTTT.

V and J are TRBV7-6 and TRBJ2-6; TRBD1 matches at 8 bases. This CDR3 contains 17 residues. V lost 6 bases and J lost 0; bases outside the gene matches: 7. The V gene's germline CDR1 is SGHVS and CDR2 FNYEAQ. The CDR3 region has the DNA TGTGCCAGCAGTCAGAGGACAGGGATCTCTGGGGCCAACGTCCTGACTTTC. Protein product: CASSQRTGISGANVLTF.

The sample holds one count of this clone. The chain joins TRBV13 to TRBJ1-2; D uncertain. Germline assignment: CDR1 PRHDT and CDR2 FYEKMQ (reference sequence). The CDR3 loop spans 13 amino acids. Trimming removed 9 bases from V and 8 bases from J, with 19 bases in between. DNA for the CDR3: TGTGCCAGACCCCCGAGGGCCCCACGCGGCTACACCTTC. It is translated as CARPPRAPRGYTF.

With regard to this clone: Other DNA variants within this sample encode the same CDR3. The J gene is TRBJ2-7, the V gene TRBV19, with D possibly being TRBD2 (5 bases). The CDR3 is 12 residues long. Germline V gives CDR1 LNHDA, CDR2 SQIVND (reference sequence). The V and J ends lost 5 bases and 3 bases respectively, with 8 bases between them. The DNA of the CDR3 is TGTGCCAGTAGTCTCCGGGGCTACGAGCAGTACTTC. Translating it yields CASSLRGYEQYF.

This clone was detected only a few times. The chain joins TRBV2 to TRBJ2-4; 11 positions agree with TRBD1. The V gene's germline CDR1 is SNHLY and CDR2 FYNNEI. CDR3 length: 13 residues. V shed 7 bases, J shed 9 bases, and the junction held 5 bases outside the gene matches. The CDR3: CASNGQGAGIQYF. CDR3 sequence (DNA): TGTGCCAGCAATGGACAGGGGGCCGGCATTCAGTACTTC.

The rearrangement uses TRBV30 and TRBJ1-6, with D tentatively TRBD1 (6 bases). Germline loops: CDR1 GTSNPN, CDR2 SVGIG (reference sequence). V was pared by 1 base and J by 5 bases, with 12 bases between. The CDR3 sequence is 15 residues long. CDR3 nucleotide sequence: TGTGCCTGGAGTGGTCAGGGGCCCCATAATTCACCCCTCCACTTT. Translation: CAWSGQGPHNSPLHF.

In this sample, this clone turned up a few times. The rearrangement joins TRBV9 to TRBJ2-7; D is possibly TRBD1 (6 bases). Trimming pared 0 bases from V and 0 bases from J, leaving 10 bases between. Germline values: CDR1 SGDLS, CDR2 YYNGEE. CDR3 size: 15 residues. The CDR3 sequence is CASSVGQASSYEQYF. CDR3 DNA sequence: TGTGCCAGCAGCGTAGGACAGGCCAGCTCCTACGAGCAGTACTTC.

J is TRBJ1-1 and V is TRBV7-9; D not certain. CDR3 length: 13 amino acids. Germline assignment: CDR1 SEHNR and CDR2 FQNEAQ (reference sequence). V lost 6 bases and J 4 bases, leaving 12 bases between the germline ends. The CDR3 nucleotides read TGTGCCAGCAGATTGCAGGAGGGCACTGAAGCTTTCTTT. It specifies CASRLQEGTEAFF. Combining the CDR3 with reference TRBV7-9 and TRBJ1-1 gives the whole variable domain DTGVSQNPRHKITKRGQNVTFRCDPISEHNRLYWYRQTLGQGPEFLTYFQNEAQLEKSRLLSDRFSAERPKGSFSTLEIQRTEQGDSAMYLCASRLQEGTEAFFGQGTRLTVV.

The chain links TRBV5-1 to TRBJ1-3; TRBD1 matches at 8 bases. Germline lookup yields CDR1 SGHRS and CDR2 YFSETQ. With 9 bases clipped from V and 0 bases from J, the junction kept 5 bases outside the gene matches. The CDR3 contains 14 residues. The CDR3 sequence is CATSTGVSGNTIYF. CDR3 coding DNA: TGCGCCACCTCGACAGGGGTCTCTGGAAACACCATATATTTT.

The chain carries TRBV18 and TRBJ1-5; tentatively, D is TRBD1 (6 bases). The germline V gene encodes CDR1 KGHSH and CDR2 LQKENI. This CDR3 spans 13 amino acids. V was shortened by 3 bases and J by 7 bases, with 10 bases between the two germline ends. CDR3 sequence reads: CASSPSGDQPQHF. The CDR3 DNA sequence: TGTGCCAGCTCACCTTCAGGGGACCAGCCCCAGCATTTT. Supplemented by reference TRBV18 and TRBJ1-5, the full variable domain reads NAGVMQNPRHLVRRRGQEARLRCSPMKGHSHVYWYRQLPEEGLKFMVYLQKENIIDESGMPKERFSAEFPKEGPSILRIQQVVRGDSAAYFCASSPSGDQPQHFGDGTRLSIL.

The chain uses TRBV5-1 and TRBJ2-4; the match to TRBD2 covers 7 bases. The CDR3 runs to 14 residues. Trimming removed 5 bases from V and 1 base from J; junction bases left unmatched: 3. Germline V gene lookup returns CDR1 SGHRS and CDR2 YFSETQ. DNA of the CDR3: TGCGCCAGCAGTGGCGGGGGTGCCAAAAACATTCAGTACTTC. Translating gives CASSGGGAKNIQYF. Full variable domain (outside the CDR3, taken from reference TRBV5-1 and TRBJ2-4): KAGVTQTPRYLIKTRGQQVTLSCSPISGHRSVSWYQQTPGQGLQFLFEYFSETQRNKGNFPGRFSGRQFSNSRSEMNVSTLELGDSALYLCASSGGGAKNIQYFGAGTRLSVL.

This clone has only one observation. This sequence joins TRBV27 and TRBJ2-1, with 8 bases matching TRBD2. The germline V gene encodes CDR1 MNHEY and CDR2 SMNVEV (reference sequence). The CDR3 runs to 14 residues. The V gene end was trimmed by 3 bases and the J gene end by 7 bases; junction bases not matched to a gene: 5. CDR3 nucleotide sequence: TGTGCCAGCAGTTTCGGCGGGAGGTTAAATGAGCAGTTCTTC. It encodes CASSFGGRLNEQFF.

The CDR3 DNA follows: TGTGCCAGCAGTTCCCCGGGGGGGGCAAACACTGAAGCTTTCTTT. Its translation: CASSSPGGANTEAFF. The V and J genes are TRBV28 and TRBJ1-1; possible D gene TRBD1, 6 bases. Looked up from germline, CDR1 is MDHEN and CDR2 is SYDVKM. Trimming took off 4 bases at V and 2 bases at J, with 14 bases between the two ends. The CDR3 spans 15 residues.

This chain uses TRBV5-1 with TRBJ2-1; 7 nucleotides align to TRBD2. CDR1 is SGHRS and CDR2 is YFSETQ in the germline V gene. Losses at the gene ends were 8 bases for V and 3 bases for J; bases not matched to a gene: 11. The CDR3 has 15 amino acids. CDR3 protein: CASRFAGVDYNEQFF. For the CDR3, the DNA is TGCGCCAGTCGATTCGCGGGAGTGGACTACAATGAGCAGTTCTTC. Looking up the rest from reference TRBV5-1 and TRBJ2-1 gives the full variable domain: KAGVTQTPRYLIKTRGQQVTLSCSPISGHRSVSWYQQTPGQGLQFLFEYFSETQRNKGNFPGRFSGRQFSNSRSEMNVSTLELGDSALYLCASRFAGVDYNEQFFGPGTRLTVL.

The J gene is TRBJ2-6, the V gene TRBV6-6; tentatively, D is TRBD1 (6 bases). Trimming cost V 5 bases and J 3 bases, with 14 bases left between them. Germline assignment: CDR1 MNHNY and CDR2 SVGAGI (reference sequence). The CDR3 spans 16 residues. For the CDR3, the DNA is TGTGCCAGCAGTACCCAGGGGTCCATTGGGGCCAACGTCCTGACTTTC. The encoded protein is CASSTQGSIGANVLTF.

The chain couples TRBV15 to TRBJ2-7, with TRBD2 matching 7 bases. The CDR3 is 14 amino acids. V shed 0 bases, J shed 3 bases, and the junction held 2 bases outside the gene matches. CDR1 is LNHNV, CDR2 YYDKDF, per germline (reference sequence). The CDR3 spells CATSRESGNYEQYF. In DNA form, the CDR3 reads TGTGCCACCAGCAGAGAGAGCGGGAACTACGAGCAGTACTTC.

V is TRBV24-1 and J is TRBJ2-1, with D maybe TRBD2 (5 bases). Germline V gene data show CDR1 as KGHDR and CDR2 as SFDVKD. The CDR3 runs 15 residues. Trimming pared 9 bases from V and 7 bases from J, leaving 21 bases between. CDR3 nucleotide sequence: TGTGCCACCTCTATCCGGGATACCCTTTGGAATGAGCAGTTCTTC. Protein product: CATSIRDTLWNEQFF.

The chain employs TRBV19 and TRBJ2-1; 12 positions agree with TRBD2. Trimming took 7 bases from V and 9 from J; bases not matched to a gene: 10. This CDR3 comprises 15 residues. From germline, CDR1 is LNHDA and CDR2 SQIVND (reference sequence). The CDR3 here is CASTPLAGGPSEQFF. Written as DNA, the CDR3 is TGTGCCAGTACCCCCCTAGCGGGAGGGCCCAGTGAGCAGTTCTTC.

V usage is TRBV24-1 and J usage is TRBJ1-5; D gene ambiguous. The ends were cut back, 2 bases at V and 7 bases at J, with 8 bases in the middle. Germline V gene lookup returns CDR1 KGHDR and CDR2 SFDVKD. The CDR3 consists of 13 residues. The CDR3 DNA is TGTGCCACCAGTGATTCGACTGTCCAGCCCCAGCATTTT. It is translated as CATSDSTVQPQHF.

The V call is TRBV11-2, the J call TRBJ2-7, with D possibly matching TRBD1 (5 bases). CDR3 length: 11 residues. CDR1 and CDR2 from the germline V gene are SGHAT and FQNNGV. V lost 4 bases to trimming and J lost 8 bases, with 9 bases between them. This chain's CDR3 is CASSSYRQQYF. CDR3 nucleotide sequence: TGTGCCAGCAGCTCCTACAGGCAGCAGTACTTC.

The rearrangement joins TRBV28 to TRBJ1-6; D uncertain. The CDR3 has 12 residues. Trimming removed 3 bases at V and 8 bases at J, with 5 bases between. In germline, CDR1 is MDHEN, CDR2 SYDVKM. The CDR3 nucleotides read TGTGCCAGCAGTTTCGGGGATTCACCCCTCCACTTT. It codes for CASSFGDSPLHF. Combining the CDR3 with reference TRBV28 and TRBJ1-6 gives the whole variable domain DVKVTQSSRYLVKRTGEKVFLECVQDMDHENMFWYRQDPGLGLRLIYFSYDVKMKEKGDIPEGYSVSREKKERFSLILESASTNQTSMYLCASSFGDSPLHFGNGTRLTVT.

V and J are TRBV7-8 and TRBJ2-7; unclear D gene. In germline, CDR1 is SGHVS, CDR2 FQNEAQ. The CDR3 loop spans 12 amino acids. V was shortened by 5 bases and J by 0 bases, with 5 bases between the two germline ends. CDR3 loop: CASSPRSYEQYF. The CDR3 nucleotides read TGTGCCAGCAGCCCCCGCTCCTACGAGCAGTACTTC.

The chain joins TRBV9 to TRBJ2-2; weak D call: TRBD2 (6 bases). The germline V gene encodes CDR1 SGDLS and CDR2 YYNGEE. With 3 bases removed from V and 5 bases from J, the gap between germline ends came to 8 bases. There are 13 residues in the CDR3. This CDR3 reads CASSGSGTGELFF. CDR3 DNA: TGTGCCAGCAGCGGTAGCGGAACCGGGGAGCTGTTTTTT.

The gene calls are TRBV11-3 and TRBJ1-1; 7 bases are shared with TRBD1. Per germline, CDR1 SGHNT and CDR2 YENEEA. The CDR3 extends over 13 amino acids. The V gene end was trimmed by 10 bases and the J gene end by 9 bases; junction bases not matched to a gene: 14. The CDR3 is CATRQGRTSKAFF. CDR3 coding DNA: TGTGCCACCCGACAGGGACGAACATCCAAAGCTTTCTTT.

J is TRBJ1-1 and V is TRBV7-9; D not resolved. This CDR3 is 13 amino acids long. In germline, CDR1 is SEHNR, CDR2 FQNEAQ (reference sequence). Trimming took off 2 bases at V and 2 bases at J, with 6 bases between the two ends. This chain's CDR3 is CASSLQVNTEAFF. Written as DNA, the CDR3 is TGTGCCAGCAGCTTACAGGTTAACACTGAAGCTTTCTTT.